This entry concerns a single T cell receptor (beta chain). Its antigen is not identified. This entry belongs to a study of OX40 agonist ivuxolimab in advanced cancers. Across the whole study: A diagnosis of hepatocellular carcinoma, melanoma, renal cell or head and neck cancer was present in dose-escalation patients. Under the entry rules, prior anti-PD-1, anti-PD-L1 or anti-CTLA-4 therapy was allowed, and roughly 41% had some. Patients achieving partial responses numbered three: one hepatocellular carcinoma case and two cutaneous melanoma cases. Findings and caveats of the study: Patients who responded partially at 0.1-3.0 mg/kg showed clonal expansion ranking among the lowest.

Profiled with immunoSEQ multiplex PCR; TCRdb holds only in-frame clones, not every one. The sample lists about 49,000 clones, about 75% seen once, with approximately 7.9% in the top ten. The sample here was CD4+ or CD8+ T cells sorted from blood, taken in a trial of the OX40 agonist ivuxolimab. The TCR comes from an adult with an advanced solid tumor such as melanoma, head and neck, liver or kidney cancer.

The CDR3 DNA reads as TGTGCCAGCAGCCCTCGGACTGCGGGAGACACTGAAGCTTTCTTT. It codes for CASSPRTAGDTEAFF. The V and J genes are TRBV9 and TRBJ1-1; D unclear. Trimming took off 4 bases at V and 3 bases at J, with 16 bases between the two ends. This CDR3 has 15 amino acids. Germline V gives CDR1 SGDLS, CDR2 YYNGEE.